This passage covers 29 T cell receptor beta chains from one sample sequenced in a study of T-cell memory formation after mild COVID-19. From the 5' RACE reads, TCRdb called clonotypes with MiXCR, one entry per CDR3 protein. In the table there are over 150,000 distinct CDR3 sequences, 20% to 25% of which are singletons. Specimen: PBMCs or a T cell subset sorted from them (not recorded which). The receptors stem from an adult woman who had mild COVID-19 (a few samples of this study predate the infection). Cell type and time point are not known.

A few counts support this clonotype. The CDR3 loop is CASSLEGTGGYEQYF. The DNA for the CDR3 is TGCGCCAGCAGCTTGGAAGGGACAGGGGGGTACGAGCAGTACTTC. The chain employs TRBV5-1 and TRBJ2-7; 11 bases align to TRBD1. Per the germline V gene, CDR1 is SGHRS and CDR2 is YFSETQ. V shed 0 bases and J 4 bases; nucleotides not matched to a gene: 3. This CDR3 is 15 amino acids long. The variable domain in full, with the rest retrieved from reference TRBV5-1 and TRBJ2-7, is KAGVTQTPRYLIKTRGQQVTLSCSPISGHRSVSWYQQTPGQGLQFLFEYFSETQRNKGNFPGRFSGRQFSNSRSEMNVSTLELGDSALYLCASSLEGTGGYEQYFGPGTRLTVT.

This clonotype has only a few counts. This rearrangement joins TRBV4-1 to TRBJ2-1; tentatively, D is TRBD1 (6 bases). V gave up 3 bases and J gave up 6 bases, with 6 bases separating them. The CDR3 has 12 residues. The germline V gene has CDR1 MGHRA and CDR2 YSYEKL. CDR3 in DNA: TGCGCCAGCAGCCACAGGGGCAATGAGCAGTTCTTC. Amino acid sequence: CASSHRGNEQFF.

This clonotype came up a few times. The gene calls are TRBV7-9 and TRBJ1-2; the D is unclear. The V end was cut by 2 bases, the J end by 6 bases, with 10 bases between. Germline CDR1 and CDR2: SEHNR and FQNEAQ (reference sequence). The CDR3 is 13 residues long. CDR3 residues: CASSLNILNGYTF. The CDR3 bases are TGTGCCAGCAGCTTAAATATTTTAAATGGCTACACCTTC. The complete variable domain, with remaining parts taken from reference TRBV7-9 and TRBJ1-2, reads DTGVSQNPRHKITKRGQNVTFRCDPISEHNRLYWYRQTLGQGPEFLTYFQNEAQLEKSRLLSDRFSAERPKGSFSTLEIQRTEQGDSAMYLCASSLNILNGYTFGSGTRLTVV.

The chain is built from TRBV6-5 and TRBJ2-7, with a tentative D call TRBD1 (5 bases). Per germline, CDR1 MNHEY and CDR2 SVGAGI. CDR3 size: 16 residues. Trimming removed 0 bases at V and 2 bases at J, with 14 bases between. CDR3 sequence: CASSYSMGQLAYEQYF. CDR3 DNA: TGTGCCAGCAGTTACTCGATGGGGCAGCTGGCCTACGAGCAGTACTTC.

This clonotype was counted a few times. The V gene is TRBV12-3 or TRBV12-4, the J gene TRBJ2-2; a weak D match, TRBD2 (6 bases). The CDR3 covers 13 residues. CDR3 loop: CVSTEGLTGELFF. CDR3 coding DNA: TGTGTCTCTACGGAGGGCCTCACCGGGGAGCTGTTTTTT.

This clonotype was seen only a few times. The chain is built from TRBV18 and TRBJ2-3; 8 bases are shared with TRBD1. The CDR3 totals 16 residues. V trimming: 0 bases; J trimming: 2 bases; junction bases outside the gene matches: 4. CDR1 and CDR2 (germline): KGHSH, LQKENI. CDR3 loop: CASSPPGTGYTDTQYF. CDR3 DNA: TGTGCCAGCTCACCACCAGGGACAGGCTACACAGATACGCAGTATTTT.

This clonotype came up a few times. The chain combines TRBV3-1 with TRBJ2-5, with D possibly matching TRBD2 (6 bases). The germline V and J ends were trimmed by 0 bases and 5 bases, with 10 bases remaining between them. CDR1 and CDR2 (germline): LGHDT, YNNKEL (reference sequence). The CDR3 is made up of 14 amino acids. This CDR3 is CASSQDRGTETQYF. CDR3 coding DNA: TGTGCCAGCAGCCAAGATCGGGGGACGGAGACCCAGTACTTC.

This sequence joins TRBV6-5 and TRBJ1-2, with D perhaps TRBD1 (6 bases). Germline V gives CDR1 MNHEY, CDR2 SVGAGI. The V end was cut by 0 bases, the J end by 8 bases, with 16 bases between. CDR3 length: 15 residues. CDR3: CASSYSLGQGRGYTF. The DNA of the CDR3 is TGTGCCAGCAGTTACTCCCTAGGCCAGGGGCGAGGCTACACCTTC.

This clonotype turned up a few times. CDR3 sequence: CSVETGEGGQETQYF. CDR3 bases: TGCAGCGTTGAGACGGGCGAGGGGGGACAAGAGACCCAGTACTTC. V is TRBV29-1 and J is TRBJ2-5; D tentatively reads TRBD1 or TRBD2 (6 bases each). This CDR3 spans 15 amino acids. Trimming removed 3 bases at V and 2 bases at J, with 16 bases between. Germline V gives CDR1 SQVTM, CDR2 ANQGSEA.

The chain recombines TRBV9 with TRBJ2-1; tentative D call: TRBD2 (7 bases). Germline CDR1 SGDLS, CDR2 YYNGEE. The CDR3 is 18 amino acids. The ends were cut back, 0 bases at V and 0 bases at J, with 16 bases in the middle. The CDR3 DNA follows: TGTGCCAGCAGCGTAGGGGCCGCCCGGGGGGCCTCCTACAATGAGCAGTTCTTC. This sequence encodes CASSVGAARGASYNEQFF.

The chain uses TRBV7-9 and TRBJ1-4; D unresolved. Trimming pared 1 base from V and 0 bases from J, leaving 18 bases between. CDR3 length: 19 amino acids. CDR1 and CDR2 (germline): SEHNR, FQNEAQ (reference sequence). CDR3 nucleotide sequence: TGTGCCAGCAGCTTAGTCTCCCTTTCGGTCGTCGCAACTAATGAAAAACTGTTTTTT. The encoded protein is CASSLVSLSVVATNEKLFF.

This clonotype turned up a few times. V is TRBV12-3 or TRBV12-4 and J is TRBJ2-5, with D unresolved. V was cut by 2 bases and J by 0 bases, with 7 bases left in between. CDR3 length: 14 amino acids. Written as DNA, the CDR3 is TGTGCCAGCAGTTTATGGTCGTACCAAGAGACCCAGTACTTC. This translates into CASSLWSYQETQYF.

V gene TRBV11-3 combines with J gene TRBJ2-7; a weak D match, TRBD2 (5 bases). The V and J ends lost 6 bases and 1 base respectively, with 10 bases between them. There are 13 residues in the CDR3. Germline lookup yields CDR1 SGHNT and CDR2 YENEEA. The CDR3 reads CASSSADSYEQYF. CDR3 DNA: TGTGCCAGCAGTTCAGCGGATTCCTACGAGCAGTACTTC.

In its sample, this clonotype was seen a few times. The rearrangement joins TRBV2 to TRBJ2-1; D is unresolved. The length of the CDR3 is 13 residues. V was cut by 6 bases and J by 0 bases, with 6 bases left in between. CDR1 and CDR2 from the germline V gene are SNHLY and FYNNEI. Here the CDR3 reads CASRRASYNEQFF. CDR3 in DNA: TGTGCCAGCAGACGCGCCTCCTACAATGAGCAGTTCTTC.

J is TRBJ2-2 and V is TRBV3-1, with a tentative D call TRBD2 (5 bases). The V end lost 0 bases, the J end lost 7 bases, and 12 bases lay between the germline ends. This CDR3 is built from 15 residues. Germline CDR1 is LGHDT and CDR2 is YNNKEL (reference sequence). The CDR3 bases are TGTGCCAGCAGCCAAGAATTTCGAGGGAGCGGGGAGCTGTTTTTT. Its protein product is CASSQEFRGSGELFF.

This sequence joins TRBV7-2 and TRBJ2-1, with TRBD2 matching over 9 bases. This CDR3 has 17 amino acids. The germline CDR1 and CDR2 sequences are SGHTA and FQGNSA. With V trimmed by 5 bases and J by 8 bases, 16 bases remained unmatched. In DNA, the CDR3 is TGTGCCAGCAGCCCAAGACTGCCGAGCGGGAGGTCGGATGAGCAGTTCTTC. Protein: CASSPRLPSGRSDEQFF.

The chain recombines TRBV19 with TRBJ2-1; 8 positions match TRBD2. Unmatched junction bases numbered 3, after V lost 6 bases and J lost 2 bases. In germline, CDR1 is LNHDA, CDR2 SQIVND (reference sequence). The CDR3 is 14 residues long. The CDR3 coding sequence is TGTGCCAGTAGGCTAGCGGGCCCCTACAATGAGCAGTTCTTC. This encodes CASRLAGPYNEQFF.

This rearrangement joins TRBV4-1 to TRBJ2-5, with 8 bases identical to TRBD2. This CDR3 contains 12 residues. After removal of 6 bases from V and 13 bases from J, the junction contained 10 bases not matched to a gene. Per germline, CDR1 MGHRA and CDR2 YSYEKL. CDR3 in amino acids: CASSPGGTSPYF. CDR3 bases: TGCGCCAGCAGTCCAGGCGGGACTAGTCCGTACTTC.

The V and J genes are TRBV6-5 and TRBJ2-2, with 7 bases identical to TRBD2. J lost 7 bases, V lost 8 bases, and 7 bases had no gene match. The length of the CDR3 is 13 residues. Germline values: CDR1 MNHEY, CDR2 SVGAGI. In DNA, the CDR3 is TGTGCCAGCGCCGGGCGGGGGTTCGGGGAGCTGTTTTTT. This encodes CASAGRGFGELFF.

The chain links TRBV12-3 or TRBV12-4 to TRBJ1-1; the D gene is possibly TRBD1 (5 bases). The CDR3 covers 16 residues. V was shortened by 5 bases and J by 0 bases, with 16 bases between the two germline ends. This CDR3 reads CASSPARGGMNTEAFF. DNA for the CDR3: TGTGCCAGCAGTCCTGCCCGGGGCGGGATGAACACTGAAGCTTTCTTT.

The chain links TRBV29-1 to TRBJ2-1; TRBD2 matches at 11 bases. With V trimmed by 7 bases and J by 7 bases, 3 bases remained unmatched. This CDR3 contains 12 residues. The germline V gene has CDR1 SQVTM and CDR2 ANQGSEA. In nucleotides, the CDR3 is TGCAGCGGACTAGCGGGAACTAATGAGCAGTTCTTC. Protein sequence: CSGLAGTNEQFF.

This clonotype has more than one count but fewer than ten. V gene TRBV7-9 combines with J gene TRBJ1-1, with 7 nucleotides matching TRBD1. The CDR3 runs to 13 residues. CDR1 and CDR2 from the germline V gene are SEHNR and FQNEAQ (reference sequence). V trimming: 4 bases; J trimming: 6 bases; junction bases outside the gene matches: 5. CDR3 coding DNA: TGTGCCAGCAGCTCAGGGGGGGAGCCTGAAGCTTTCTTT. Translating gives CASSSGGEPEAFF.

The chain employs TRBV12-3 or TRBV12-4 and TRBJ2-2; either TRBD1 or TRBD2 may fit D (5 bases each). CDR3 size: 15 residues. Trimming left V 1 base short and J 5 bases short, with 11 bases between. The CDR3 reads CASSLVGPGTGELFF. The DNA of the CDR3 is TGTGCCAGCAGTTTAGTGGGACCGGGAACCGGGGAGCTGTTTTTT.

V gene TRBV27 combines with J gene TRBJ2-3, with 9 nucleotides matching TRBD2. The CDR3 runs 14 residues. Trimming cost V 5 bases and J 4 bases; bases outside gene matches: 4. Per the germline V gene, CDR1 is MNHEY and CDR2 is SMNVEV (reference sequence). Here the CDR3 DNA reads TGTGCCAGCAGTAACTTAGCGGGGGCAGATACGCAGTATTTT. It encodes CASSNLAGADTQYF.

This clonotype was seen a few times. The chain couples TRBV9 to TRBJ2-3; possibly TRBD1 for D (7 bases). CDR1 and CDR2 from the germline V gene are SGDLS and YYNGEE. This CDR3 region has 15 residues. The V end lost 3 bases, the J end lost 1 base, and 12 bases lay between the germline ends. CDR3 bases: TGTGCCAGCAGCGCTCAGGGGGGTGGCACAGATACGCAGTATTTT. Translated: CASSAQGGGTDTQYF. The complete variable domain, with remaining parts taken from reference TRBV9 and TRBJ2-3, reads DSGVTQTPKHLITATGQRVTLRCSPRSGDLSVYWYQQSLDQGLQFLIQYYNGEERAKGNILERFSAQQFPDLHSELNLSSLELGDSALYFCASSAQGGGTDTQYFGPGTRLTVL.

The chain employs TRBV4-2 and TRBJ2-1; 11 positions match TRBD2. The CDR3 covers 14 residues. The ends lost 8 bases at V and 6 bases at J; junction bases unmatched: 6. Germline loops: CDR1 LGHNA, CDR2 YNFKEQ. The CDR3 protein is CASRDSGGANEQFF. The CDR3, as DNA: TGTGCCAGCCGGGATAGCGGGGGGGCCAATGAGCAGTTCTTC.

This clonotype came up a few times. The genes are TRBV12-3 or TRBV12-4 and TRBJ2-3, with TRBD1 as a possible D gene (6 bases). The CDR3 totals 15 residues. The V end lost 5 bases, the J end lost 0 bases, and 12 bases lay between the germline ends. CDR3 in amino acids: CASSTGQSSTDTQYF. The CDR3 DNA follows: TGTGCCAGCAGTACCGGACAGTCTAGCACAGATACGCAGTATTTT.

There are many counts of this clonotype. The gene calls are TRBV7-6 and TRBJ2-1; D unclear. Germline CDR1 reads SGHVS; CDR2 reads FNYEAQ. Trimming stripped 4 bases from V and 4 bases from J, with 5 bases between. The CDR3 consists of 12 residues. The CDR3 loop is CASSSGYNEQFF. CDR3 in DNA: TGTGCCAGCAGCTCCGGATACAATGAGCAGTTCTTC.

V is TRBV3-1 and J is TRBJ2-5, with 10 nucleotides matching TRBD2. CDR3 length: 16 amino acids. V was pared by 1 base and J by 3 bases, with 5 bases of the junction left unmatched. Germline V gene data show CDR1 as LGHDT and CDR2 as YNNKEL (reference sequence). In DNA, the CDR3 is TGTGCCAGCAGCCAAGTACTAGCGGGACCGGAAGAGACCCAGTACTTC. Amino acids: CASSQVLAGPEETQYF.